This T cell receptor (beta chain) was sequenced for a study of cytomegalovirus exposure and HLA in healthy donors. On this clone itself: Its antigen is currently unknown.

Study observations and caveats: CMV serostatus alone was available as immune exposure information.

Vbeta (60) and Jbeta (13) primers were used in the PCR. Measured with immunoSEQ multiplex PCR; TCRdb has only the in-frame clones, and not every one. The data contain around 100,000 clones, 81% of them seen just once; the ten biggest clones take up approximately 4.2%. This receptor was taken from a woman in her seventies in good health and CMV-seropositive. Specimen: PBMCs.

For the CDR3, the DNA is TGCAGCGTTGAAGATATGGCACAGAGCTCCTACGAGCAGTACTTC. Translating it yields CSVEDMAQSSYEQYF. This rearrangement joins TRBV29-1 to TRBJ2-7, with no clear D. Trimming took 0 bases from V and 0 from J, leaving 12 bases between them. CDR3 length equals 15 residues. Germline CDR1 and CDR2: SQVTM and ANQGSEA.